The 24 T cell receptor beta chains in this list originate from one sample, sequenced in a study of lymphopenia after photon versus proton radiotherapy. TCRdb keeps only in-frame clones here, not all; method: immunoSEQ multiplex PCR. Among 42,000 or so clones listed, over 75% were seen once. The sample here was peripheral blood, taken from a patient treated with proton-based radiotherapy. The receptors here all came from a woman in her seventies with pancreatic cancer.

The CDR3 nucleotides read TGTGCCAGCTCACCCCCCCAGGGTTGGGAGACCCAGTACTTC. The encoded protein is CASSPPQGWETQYF. This rearrangement joins TRBV18 to TRBJ2-5, with D perhaps TRBD1 (5 bases). The CDR3 is 14 amino acids. Germline values: CDR1 KGHSH, CDR2 LQKENI. With 3 bases removed from V and 5 bases from J, the gap between germline ends came to 13 bases.

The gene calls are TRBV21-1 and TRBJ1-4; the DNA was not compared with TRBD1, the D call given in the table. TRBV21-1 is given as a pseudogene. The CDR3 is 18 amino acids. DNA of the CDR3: TGTGCCAGCAGCAAAGCGTTCCACAGGGGTCCCGGGAAAGAAAAACTGTTTTTT. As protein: CASSKAFHRGPGKEKLFF.

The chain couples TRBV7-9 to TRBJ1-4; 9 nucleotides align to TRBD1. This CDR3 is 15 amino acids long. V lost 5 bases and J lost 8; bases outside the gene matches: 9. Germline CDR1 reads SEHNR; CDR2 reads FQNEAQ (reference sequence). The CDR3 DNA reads TGTGCCAGCAGCGCGGGACAGGGAAGGGTAGAAAAACTGTTTTTT. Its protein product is CASSAGQGRVEKLFF.

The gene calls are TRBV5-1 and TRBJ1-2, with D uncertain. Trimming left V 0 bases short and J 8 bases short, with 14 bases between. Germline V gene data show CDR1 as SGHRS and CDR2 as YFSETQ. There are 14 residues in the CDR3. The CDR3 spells CASSLVSLPLGYTF. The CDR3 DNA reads TGCGCCAGCAGCTTGGTTTCTTTACCTTTGGGCTACACCTTC.

This CDR3 is CASSPSAGLNTEAFF. As DNA, the CDR3 is TGTGCCAGCAGCCCGAGTGCAGGTTTGAACACTGAAGCTTTCTTT. The gene calls are TRBV7-9 and TRBJ1-1; unclear D gene. The CDR3 sequence is 15 residues long. The V gene lost 5 bases and the J gene lost 0 bases, with 13 bases spanning the gap. CDR1 and CDR2 from the germline V gene are SEHNR and FQNEAQ (reference sequence).

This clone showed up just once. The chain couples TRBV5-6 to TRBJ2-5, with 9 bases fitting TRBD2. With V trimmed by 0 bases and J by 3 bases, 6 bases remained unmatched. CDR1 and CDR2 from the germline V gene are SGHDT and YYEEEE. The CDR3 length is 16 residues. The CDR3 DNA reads TGTGCCAGCAGCTTGGTTTGGCGGGAGGGGGAAGAGACCCAGTACTTC. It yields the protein CASSLVWREGEETQYF.

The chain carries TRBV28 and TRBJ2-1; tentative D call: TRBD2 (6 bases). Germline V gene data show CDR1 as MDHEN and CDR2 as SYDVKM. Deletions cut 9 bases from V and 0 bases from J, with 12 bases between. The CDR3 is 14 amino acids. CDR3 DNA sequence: TGTGCCAGTAGGGAGGTCCTCTCCTACAATGAGCAGTTCTTC. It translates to CASREVLSYNEQFF.

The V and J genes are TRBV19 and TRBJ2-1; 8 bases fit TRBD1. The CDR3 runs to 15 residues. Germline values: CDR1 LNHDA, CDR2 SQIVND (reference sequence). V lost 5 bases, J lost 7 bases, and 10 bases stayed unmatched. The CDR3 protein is CASSFLAGTGNEQFF. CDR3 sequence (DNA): TGTGCCAGTAGTTTCCTTGCCGGGACAGGAAATGAGCAGTTCTTC.

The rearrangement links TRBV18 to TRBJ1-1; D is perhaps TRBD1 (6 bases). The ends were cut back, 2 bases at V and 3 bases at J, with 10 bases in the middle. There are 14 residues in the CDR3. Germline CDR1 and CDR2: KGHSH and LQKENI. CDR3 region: CASSPLGQDTEAFF. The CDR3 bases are TGTGCCAGCTCACCATTGGGACAAGACACTGAAGCTTTCTTT.

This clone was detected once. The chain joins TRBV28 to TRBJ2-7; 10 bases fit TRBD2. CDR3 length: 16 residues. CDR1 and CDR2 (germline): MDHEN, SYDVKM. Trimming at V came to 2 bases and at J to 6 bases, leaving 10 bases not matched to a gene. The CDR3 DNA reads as TGTGCCAGCAGTTTACAGCCCTCACTAGCGGGACGCGAGCAGTACTTC. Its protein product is CASSLQPSLAGREQYF.

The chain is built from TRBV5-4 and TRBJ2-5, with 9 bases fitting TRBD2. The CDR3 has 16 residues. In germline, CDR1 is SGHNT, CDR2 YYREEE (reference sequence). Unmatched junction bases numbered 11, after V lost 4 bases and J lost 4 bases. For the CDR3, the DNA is TGTGCCAGCAGCCCCTCTTTGCGGGAGGGCCGAGAGACCCAGTACTTC. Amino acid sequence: CASSPSLREGRETQYF.

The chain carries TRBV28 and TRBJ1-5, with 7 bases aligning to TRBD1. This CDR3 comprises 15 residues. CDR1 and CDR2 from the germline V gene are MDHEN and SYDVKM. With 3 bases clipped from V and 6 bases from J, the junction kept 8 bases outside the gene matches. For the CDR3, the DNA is TGTGCCAGCAGTTTTGGGCAGGGGGTAATTCAGCCCCAGCATTTT. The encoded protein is CASSFGQGVIQPQHF.

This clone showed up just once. CDR3 in DNA: TGTGCCAGCAGTTACTCGGGACAGGGGGCAAATCAGCCCCAGCATTTT. Amino acids: CASSYSGQGANQPQHF. The chain uses TRBV6-5 and TRBJ1-5; 12 nucleotides agree with TRBD1. Per germline, CDR1 MNHEY and CDR2 SVGAGI. Trimming took 0 bases from V and 4 from J; bases not matched to a gene: 1. CDR3 size: 16 residues.

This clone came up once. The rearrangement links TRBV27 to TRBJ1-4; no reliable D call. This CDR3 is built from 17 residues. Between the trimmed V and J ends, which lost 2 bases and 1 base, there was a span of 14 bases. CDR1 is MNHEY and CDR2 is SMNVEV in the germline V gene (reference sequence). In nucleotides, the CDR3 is TGTGCCAGCAGTTTAAGCGGGGTGGTAAGAACTAATGAAAAACTGTTTTTT. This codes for CASSLSGVVRTNEKLFF.

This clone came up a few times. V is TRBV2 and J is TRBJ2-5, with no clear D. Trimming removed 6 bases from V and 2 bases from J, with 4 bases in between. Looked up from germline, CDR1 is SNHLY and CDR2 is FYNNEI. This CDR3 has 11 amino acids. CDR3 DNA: TGTGCCAGCAGACTGCAAGAGACCCAGTACTTC. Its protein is CASRLQETQYF.

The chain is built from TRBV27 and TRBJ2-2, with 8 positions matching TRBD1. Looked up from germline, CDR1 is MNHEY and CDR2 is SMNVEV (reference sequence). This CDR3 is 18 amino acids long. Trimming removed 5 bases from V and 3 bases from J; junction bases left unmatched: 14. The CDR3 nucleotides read TGTGCCAGCAGTCTACACCGGGACAGGCAGGAGGACACCGGGGAGCTGTTTTTT. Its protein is CASSLHRDRQEDTGELFF.

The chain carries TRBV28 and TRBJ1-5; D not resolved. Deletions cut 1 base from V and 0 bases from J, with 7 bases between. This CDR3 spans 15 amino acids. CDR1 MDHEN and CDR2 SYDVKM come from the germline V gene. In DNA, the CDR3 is TGTGCCAGCAGTTTATCTGGGATTAGCAATCAGCCCCAGCATTTT. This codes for CASSLSGISNQPQHF.

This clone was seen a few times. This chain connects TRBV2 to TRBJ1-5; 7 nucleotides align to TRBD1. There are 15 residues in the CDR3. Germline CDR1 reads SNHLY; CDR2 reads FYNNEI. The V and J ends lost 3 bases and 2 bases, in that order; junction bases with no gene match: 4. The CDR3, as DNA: TGTGCCAGCAGTGACAGGGGGATTGGCAATCAGCCCCAGCATTTT. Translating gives CASSDRGIGNQPQHF.

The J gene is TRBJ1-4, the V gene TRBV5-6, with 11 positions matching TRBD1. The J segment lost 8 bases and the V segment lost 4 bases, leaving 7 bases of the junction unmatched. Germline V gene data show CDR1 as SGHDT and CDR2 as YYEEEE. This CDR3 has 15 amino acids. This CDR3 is CASSETGTGGEKLFF. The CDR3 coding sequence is TGTGCCAGCAGCGAAACCGGGACAGGGGGAGAAAAACTGTTTTTT.

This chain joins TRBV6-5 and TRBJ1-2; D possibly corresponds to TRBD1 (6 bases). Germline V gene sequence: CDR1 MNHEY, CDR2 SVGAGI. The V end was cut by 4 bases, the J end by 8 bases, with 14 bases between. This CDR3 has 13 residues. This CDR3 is CASSSTGIGGYTF. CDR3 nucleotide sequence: TGTGCCAGCAGTTCCACAGGGATCGGCGGCTACACCTTC.

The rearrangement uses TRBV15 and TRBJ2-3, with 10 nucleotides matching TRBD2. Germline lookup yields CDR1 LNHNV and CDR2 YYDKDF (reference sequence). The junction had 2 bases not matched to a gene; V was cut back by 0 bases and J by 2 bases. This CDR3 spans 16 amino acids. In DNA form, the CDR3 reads TGTGCCACCAGCAGAGATACTAGCGGGATCACAGATACGCAGTATTTT. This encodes CATSRDTSGITDTQYF.

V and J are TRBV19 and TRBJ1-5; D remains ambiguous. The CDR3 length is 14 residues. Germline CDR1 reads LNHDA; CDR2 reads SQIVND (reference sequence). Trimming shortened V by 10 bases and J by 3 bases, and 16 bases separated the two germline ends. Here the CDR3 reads CATRRESNNQPQHF. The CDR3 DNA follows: TGTGCCACCCGAAGGGAGTCGAACAATCAGCCCCAGCATTTT.

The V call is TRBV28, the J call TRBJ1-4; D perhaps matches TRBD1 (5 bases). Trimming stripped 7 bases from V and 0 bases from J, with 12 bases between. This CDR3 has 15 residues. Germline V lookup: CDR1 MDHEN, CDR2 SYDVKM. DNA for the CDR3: TGTGCCAGCAACTCAGGGAGTACAACTAATGAAAAACTGTTTTTT. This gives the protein CASNSGSTTNEKLFF. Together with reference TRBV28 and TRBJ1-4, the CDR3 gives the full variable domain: DVKVTQSSRYLVKRTGEKVFLECVQDMDHENMFWYRQDPGLGLRLIYFSYDVKMKEKGDIPEGYSVSREKKERFSLILESASTNQTSMYLCASNSGSTTNEKLFFGSGTQLSVL.

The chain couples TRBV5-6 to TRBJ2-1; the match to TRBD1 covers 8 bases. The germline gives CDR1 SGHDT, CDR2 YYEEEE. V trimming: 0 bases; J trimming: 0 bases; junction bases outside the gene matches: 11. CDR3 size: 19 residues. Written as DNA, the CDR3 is TGTGCCAGCAGCTTGGTTTACTTGACAGGGGCCGACTCCTACAATGAGCAGTTCTTC. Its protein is CASSLVYLTGADSYNEQFF.